This section outlines one T cell receptor beta chain sequence together with its context. What it binds is not known. This record belongs to a study of shared clonotypes between healthy human individuals. Study at large: The plates for each donor numbered three CD4 naive, three CD4 memory, two CD8 naive and one CD8 memory.

Points from the study as a whole: A few donors shared 5% to 5.5% of their naive CD4 clonotypes. Naive subsets tended to show greater estimated richness than memory subsets.

The table came from immunoSEQ multiplex PCR; TCRdb's copy has only in-frame clones and leaves some out. The sample lists 1,500,000 or so clones; approximately 98.5% were seen once. V was pared by 4 bases and J by 0 bases, with 6 bases between. Germline lookup yields CDR1 SNHLY and CDR2 FYNNEI. This CDR3 has 14 amino acids. The sample was naive CD4+ T cells sorted from blood. Sample subset: CD45RA+ positively selected. This TCR was recovered from a man aged 30-40 years in good health. The chain joins TRBV2 to TRBJ1-4; D not resolved. The chain's CDR3 is CASSVWATNEKLFF. CDR3 in DNA: TGTGCCAGCAGTGTCTGGGCAACTAATGAAAAACTGTTTTTT.